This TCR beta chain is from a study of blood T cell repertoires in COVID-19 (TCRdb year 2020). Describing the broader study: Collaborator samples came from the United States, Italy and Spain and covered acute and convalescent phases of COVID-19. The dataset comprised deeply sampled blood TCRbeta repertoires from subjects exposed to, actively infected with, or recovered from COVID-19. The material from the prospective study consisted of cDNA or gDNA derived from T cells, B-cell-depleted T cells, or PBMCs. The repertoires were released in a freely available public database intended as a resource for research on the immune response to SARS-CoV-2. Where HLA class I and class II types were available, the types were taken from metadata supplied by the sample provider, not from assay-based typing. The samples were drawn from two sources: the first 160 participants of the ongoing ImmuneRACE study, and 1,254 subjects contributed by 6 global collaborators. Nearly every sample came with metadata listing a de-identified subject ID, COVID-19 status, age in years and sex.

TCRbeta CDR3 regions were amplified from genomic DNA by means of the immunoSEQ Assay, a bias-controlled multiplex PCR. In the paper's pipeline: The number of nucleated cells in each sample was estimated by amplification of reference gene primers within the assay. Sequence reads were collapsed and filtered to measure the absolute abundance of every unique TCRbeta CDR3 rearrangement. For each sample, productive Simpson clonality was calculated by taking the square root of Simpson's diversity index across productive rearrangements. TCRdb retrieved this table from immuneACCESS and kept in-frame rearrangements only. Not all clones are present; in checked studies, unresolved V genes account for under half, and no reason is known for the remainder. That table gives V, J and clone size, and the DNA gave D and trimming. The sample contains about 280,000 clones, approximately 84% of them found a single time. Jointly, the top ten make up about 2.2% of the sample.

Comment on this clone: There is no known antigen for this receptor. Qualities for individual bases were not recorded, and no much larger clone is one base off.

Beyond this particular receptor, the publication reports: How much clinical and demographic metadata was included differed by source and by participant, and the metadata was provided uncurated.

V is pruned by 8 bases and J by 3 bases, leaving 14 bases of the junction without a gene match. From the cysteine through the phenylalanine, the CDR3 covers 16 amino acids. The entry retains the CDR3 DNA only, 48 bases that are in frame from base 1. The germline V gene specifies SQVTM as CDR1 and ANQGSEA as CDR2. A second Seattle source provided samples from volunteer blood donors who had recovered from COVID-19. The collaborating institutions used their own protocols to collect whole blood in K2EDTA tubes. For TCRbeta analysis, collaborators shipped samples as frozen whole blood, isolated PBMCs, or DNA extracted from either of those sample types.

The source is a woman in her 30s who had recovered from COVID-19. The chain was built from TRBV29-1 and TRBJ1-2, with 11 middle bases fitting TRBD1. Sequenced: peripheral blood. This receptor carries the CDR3 CSPSPGTGGLYYGYTF. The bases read TGCAGCCCTTCACCCGGGACAGGGGGGTTGTACTATGGCTACACCTTC.